This T cell receptor (beta chain) was sequenced in a study of blood T cell repertoires in COVID-19. The germline V gene has CDR1 SGHVS and CDR2 FNYEAQ. Trimming removed 1 base from V and 8 bases from J, with 17 bases in between. The CDR3 runs 15 residues. Data came from immunoSEQ multiplex PCR; TCRdb stores just in-frame clones and leaves some out. Here the sample spans tens of thousands of clones, approximately 90% being singletons. The specimen was peripheral blood. The V and J genes are TRBV7-6 and TRBJ1-1; D perhaps matches TRBD1 (6 bases). This receptor was obtained from a human donor in a cohort sampled during active COVID-19. CDR3 bases: TGTGCCAGCAGCTTAGTAGGGGGGGCCCAAGGCGAAGCTTTCTTT. Translated, it gives CASSLVGGAQGEAFF.